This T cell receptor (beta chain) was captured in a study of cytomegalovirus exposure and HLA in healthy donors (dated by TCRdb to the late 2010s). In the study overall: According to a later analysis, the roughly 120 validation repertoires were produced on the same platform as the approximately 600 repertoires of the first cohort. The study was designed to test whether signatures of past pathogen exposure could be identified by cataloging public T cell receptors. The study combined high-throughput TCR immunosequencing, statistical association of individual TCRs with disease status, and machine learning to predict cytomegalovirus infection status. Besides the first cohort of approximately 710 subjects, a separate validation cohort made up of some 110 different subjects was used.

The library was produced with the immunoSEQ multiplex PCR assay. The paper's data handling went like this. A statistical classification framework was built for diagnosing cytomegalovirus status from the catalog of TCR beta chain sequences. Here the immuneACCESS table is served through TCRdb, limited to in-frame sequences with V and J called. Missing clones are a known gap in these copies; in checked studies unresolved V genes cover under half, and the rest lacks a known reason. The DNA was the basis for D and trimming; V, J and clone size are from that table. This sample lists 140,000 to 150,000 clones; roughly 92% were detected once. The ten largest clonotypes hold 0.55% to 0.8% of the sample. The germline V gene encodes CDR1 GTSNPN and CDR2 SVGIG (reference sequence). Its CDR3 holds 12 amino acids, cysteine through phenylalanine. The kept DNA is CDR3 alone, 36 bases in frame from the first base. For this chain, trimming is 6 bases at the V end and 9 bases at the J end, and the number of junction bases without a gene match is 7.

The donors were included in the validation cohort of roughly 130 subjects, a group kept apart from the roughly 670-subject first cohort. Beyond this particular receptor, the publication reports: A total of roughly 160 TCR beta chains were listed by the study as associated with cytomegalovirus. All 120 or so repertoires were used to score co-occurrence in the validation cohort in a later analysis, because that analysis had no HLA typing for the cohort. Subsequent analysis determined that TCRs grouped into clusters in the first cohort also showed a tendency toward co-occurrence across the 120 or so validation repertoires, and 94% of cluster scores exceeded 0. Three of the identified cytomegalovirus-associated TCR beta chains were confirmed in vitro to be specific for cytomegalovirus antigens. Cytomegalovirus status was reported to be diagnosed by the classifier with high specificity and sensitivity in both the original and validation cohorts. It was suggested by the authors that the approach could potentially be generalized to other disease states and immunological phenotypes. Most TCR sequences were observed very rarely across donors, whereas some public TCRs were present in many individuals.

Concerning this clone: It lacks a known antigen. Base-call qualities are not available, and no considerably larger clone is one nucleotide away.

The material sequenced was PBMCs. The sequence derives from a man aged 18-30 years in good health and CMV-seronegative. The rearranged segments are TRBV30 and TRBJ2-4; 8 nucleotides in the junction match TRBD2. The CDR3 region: CACSGTRGIQYF. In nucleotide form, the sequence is TGTGCCTGTTCCGGGACTAGAGGCATTCAGTACTTC.